One TCR beta chain is described in this entry. The antigen remains undetermined. Incorporated into the TCR beta cDNA libraries were unique molecular identifiers, which served to reduce PCR and sequencing biases. TCRdb reprocessed the PCR reads via MiXCR and lists one record per CDR3 protein. Here the sample spans 600,000 to 700,000 distinct CDR3 sequences, over 45% being singletons. The entry originates in a study of post-analysis software for immune sequencing data. The study's findings and limits: Four to six TRBV segments, including TRBV5-6, TRBV5-1 and TRBV20-1, were more frequent in patients than controls.

This CDR3 comprises 11 residues. The receptor's source is a girl aged 2 to 9 with multiple sclerosis. Sample: blood. This sequence joins TRBV21-1 and TRBJ1-4. TRBV21-1 is flagged as a pseudogene. CDR3 in amino acids: CASSKSEKLFF. The CDR3 region has the DNA TGTGCCAGCAGCAAAAGTGAAAAACTGTTTTTT.